This entry describes one T cell receptor beta chain. Germline V gives CDR1 SNHLY, CDR2 FYNNEI. The V end lost 6 bases, the J end lost 6 bases, and 21 bases lay between the germline ends. The CDR3 consists of 16 residues. This entry comes from a study of beta chain features in type 1 diabetes. All of the isolated RNA was reverse transcribed, so expressed TCRB transcripts were sequenced. Sequencing was performed with immunoSEQ multiplex PCR; in TCRdb, only in-frame clones are kept and a portion is missing. The sample lists 860,000 or so clones, 15% to 20% seen once, with 0.02% to 0.03% in the top ten. The source material was naive CD4+ T cells from blood. V is TRBV2 and J is TRBJ2-1; possible D gene TRBD1, 7 bases. This receptor was identified in a woman aged 18-29 years in good health. DNA of the CDR3: TGTGCCAGCAGCTCAGGGGGACTTTGGGGGTTCAATGAGCAGTTCTTC. This encodes CASSSGGLWGFNEQFF.